This TCR beta chain was found in a study of shared clonotypes between healthy human individuals. Broader study findings: Generally, naive subsets (rather than memory subsets) showed larger estimated richness. Sampling covered nothing but blood. Tissue TCR repertoires likely differ from those found in blood.

Comment on this clone: Its antigen remains unknown.

The CDR3 has 14 amino acids. Germline V gene lookup returns CDR1 SEHNR and CDR2 FQNEAQ (reference sequence). Investigators spread the genomic DNA of each subset evenly over several immunoSEQ plates. The DNA input per sorted-subset replicate PCR was 200 ng, corresponding to some 30,000 T cell genomes. Clones were read by immunoSEQ multiplex PCR, and TCRdb kept only the in-frame ones, dropping some. The repertoire holds approximately 720,000 clones, 60% to 80% seen once, with 1.8% in the top ten. This rearrangement joins TRBV7-9 to TRBJ2-5; 7 bases agree with TRBD1. Near its end, the DNA agrees better with TRBJ2-7, so the J call may be wrong. The receptor comes from a young woman in good health. The sample consisted of memory CD4+ T cells sorted from blood. Stated subset: CD45RA-negative fraction. CDR3 protein: CASSLWDSSYEQYF. Written as DNA, the CDR3 is TGTGCCAGCAGCTTATGGGACAGCTCCTACGAGCAGTACTTC.